This T cell receptor beta chain derives from a study of OX40 agonist ivuxolimab in advanced cancers. Data came from immunoSEQ multiplex PCR; TCRdb stores just in-frame clones and leaves some out. The sample has 100,000 to 130,000 clones; less than 95% are singletons. Germline CDR1 and CDR2: SGHTA and FQGTGA. Trimming left V 1 base short and J 1 base short, with 9 bases between. This CDR3 region has 15 residues. The chain recombines TRBV7-3 with TRBJ2-3, with no clear D. The sequences come from CD4+ or CD8+ T cells sorted from blood, collected in a trial of the OX40 agonist ivuxolimab. The origin of this receptor is an adult with an advanced solid tumor such as melanoma, head and neck, liver or kidney cancer. The CDR3 nucleotides read TGTGCCAGCAGCTTAATCCGGGCCCGCACAGATACGCAGTATTTT. This encodes CASSLIRARTDTQYF.